This TCR beta chain was obtained from a study of patients and donors after allogeneic stem cell transplantation. The CDR3 runs to 15 residues. The V segment lost 6 bases and the J segment 2 bases; nucleotides outside the gene matches: 6. Germline V gene sequence: CDR1 MNHNS, CDR2 SASEGT. In TCRdb, the RT-PCR reads were re-called with MiXCR into one record per CDR3 protein. The sample holds roughly 230,000 distinct CDR3 sequences, 11% to 15% seen once. The receptor's source is a human donor who was either an allogeneic HSCT recipient or a stem cell or donor lymphocyte infusion donor (not recorded which). It is not recorded whose cells these are; they may come from a transplant donor. The sequenced sample was blood, either unsorted or a sorted T cell fraction (not recorded which). The chain links TRBV6-1 to TRBJ2-3; 9 bases fit TRBD2. Written as DNA, the CDR3 is TGTGCCAGCAGGCTAGCGGGAACTAACACAGATACGCAGTATTTT. It yields the protein CASRLAGTNTDTQYF.